This record concerns one TCR beta chain sequence. The sample originates from a study of blood T cell repertoires in COVID-19. Turning to the study itself: Some COVID-19 samples were acute and others convalescent; all came from the United States, Italy and Spain. Nucleic acid was either cDNA or gDNA, and it came from T cells, B-cell-depleted T cells, or PBMCs.

CDR1 SQVTM and CDR2 ANQGSEA come from the germline V gene. V shed 7 bases, J shed 4 bases, and the junction held 12 bases outside the gene matches. The CDR3 extends over 14 amino acids. Using immunoSEQ multiplex PCR, the repertoire was profiled, and TCRdb retains in-frame clones only, with some absent. The table shows tens of thousands of clones, with 88% occurring only once. V usage is TRBV29-1 and J usage is TRBJ1-1, with 7 bases lining up with TRBD1. The sample taken for sequencing was peripheral blood. The TCR was taken from an elderly woman with acute or convalescent COVID-19. As DNA, the CDR3 is TGCAGCGCCGTTACAGGGGCTGGGGGCACTGAAGCTTTCTTT. Translated, it gives CSAVTGAGGTEAFF.